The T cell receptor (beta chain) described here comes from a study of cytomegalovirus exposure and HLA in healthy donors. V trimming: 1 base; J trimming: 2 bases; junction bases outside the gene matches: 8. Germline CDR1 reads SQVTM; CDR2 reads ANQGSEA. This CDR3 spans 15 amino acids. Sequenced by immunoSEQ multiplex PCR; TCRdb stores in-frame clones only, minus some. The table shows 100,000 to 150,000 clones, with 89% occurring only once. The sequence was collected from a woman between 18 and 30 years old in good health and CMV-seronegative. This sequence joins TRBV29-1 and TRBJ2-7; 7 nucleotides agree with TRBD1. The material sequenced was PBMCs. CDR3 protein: CSVEGQGSIPYEQYF. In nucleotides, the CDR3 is TGCAGCGTTGAAGGACAGGGCTCAATTCCCTACGAGCAGTACTTC.